Included here is one T cell receptor (beta chain) sequence, with context. From germline, CDR1 is MNHEY and CDR2 SVGAGI. The CDR3 runs to 15 residues. V was cut by 0 bases and J by 4 bases, with 10 bases left in between. This entry comes from a study of blood T cell repertoires in COVID-19. Study details: Samples representing acute and convalescent COVID-19 were sourced from the United States, Italy and Spain. From T cells, B-cell-depleted T cells, or PBMCs came the material, which was cDNA or gDNA.

Per the study methods: Counts of nucleated cells, estimated from reference gene primer amplification, were obtained. TCRdb's copy holds only in-frame clones and misses some; the assay was immunoSEQ multiplex PCR. The V and J calls and the clone size are those of that table, but D and trimming were determined from the DNA. The sample has 370,000 or so clones; 81% are singletons. V is TRBV6-5 and J is TRBJ1-5; D is unresolved. The sample comprised peripheral blood. This clonotype was sampled from a human donor with acute or convalescent COVID-19. The donor label of this sample is uncertain. The CDR3 loop is CASSYSSTGNQPQHF. CDR3 nucleotides: TGTGCCAGCAGTTACTCGTCGACCGGGAATCAGCCCCAGCATTTT.